This T cell receptor beta chain was identified in a study of T cell clonality in common variable immunodeficiency. Regarding the study as a whole: CVID subjects showed higher TCRbeta clonality than healthy controls. In common variable immunodeficiency, TCR beta chains reportedly carried fewer deletions and N-nucleotide insertions.

CDR1 and CDR2 (germline): GTSNPN, SVGIG (reference sequence). The CDR3 sequence is 13 residues long. The V and J ends lost 3 bases and 6 bases, in that order; junction bases with no gene match: 2. CVID subjects had received replacement immunoglobulin for at least one year. This clone was picked up a small number of times. What it binds is unknown. The read gets to within 3 residues of the CDR3 end, and the germline J gene fills in the rest. Profiling relied on immunoSEQ multiplex PCR, and the TCRdb table lists in-frame clones only, not all of them. This table holds 25,000 to 35,000 clones with no singletons; the top ten claim around 5.4%.

The receptor was derived from a human donor with common variable immunodeficiency. The chain joins TRBV30 to TRBJ1-5, with TRBD1 matching 10 bases. Sequenced: peripheral blood mononuclear cells. CDR3 DNA, as far as it was read: TGTGCCTGGAGCGGACAGGGGGTTCAGCCC. This codes for CAWSGQGVQP. The CDR3, in full, reads CAWSGQGVQPQHF.